This TCR beta chain was recovered during a study of CD8 T cells in Susac syndrome. TCR beta sequences were obtained from blood CD8+ and CD4+ T cells. Study observations and caveats: The study admitted that it had a relatively small number of individuals in its TCR sequencing and HLA analysis.

Germline V gives CDR1 MDHEN, CDR2 SYDVKM. Trimming stripped 3 bases from V and 7 bases from J, with 21 bases between. The CDR3 sequence is 17 residues long. This clonotype was observed once. Its matching antigen is unknown. Random hexamers primed reverse transcription of about 0.5 to 1 ug RNA. A multiplex approach, immunoSEQ multiplex PCR, amplified TCR beta CDR3 across 54 Vbeta and 13 Jbeta. TCRdb independently ran MiXCR on the immunoSEQ multiplex PCR reads; one entry per CDR3 protein. Here the sample spans around 270,000 distinct CDR3 sequences, about 88% being singletons. This TCR was sampled from a human donor with multiple sclerosis. The V and J genes are TRBV28 and TRBJ1-4; D remains unclear. Sequencing was performed on CD8+ T cells from PBMCs. The CDR3 is CASSFGVRIAESEKLFF. Written as DNA, the CDR3 is TGTGCCAGCAGTTTCGGGGTGAGGATAGCTGAGAGTGAAAAACTGTTTTTT.